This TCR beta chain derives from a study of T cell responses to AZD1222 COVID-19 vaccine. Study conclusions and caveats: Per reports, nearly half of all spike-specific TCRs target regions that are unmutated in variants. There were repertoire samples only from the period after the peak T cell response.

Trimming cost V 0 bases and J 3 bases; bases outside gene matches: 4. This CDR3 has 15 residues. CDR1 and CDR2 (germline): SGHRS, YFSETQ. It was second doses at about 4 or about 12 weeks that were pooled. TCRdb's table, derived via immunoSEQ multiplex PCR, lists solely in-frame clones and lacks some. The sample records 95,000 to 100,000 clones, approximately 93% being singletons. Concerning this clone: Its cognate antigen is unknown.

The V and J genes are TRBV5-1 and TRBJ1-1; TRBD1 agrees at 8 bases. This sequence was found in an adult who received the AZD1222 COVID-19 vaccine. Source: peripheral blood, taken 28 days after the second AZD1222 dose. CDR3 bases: TGCGCCAGCAGCTTGGGACAGGGGTGGTACACTGAAGCTTTCTTT. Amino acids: CASSLGQGWYTEAFF.